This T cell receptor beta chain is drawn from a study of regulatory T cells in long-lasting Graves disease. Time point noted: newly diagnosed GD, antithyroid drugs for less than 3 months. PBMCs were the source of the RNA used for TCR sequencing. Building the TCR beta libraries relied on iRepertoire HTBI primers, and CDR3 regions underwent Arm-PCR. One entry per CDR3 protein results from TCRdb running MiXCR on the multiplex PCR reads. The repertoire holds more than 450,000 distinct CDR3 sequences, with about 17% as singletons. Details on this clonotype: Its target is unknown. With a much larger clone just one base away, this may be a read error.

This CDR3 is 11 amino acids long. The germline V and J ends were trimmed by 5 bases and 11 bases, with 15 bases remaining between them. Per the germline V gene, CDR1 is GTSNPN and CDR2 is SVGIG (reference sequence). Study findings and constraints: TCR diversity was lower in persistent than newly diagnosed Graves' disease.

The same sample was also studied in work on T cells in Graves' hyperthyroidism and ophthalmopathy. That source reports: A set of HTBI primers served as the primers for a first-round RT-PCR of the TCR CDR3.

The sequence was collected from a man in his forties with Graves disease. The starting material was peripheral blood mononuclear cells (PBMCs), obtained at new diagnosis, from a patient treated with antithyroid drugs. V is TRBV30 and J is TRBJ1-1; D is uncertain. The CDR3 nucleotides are TGTGCCTGGGTGGTGATAATGAAGGCTTTCTTT. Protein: CAWVVIMKAFF. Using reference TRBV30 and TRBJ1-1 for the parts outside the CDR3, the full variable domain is SQTIHQWPATLVQPVGSPLSLECTVEGTSNPNLYWYRQAAGRGLQLLFYSVGIGQISSEVPQNLSASRPQDRQFILSSKKLLLSDSGFYLCAWVVIMKAFFGQGTRLTVV.